Following are 13 T cell receptor beta chains from one sample sequenced in a study of cytomegalovirus exposure and HLA in healthy donors (dated by TCRdb to about 2017). Libraries came from the immunoSEQ multiplex PCR assay. Imported from immuneACCESS, the table was reduced by TCRdb to in-frame sequences with V and J called. These copies leave out some clones; in studies compared against another copy, an unresolved V gene accounts for under half, and the cause of the remainder is not known. Counted in this sample were some 190,000 clones; about nine tenths of them appeared once. Around 7.2% of the sample is held by the ten biggest clonotypes. Sequencing was done on a sample of PBMCs. The receptors stem from a man younger than 45 in good health and CMV-seropositive.

CDR3 region: CASSYGRVFYEQYF. CDR3 sequence (DNA): TGTGCCAGCAGTTATGGCCGAGTATTCTACGAGCAGTACTTC. This chain links TRBV27 with TRBJ2-7; D is unclear. V was trimmed by 4 bases and J by 3 bases, leaving 13 bases between them. CDR3 length: 14 residues. From germline, CDR1 is MNHEY and CDR2 SMNVEV (reference sequence).

This chain uses TRBV11-3 with TRBJ2-2; the match to TRBD2 covers 11 bases. This CDR3 is 16 amino acids long. The trim removed 4 bases at V and 7 bases at J, leaving 8 bases unmatched. Germline CDR1 is SGHNT and CDR2 is YENEEA. CDR3 sequence: CASSSLAGGRGGELFF. CDR3 in DNA: TGTGCCAGCAGCTCGCTAGCGGGGGGTCGTGGCGGGGAGCTGTTTTTT.

The chain is built from TRBV5-6 and TRBJ2-2; D ambiguous. Per germline, CDR1 SGHDT and CDR2 YYEEEE. This CDR3 spans 12 amino acids. The V end was cut by 6 bases, the J end by 5 bases, with 8 bases between. The DNA for the CDR3 is TGTGCCAGCATTGGGTCTACCGGGGAGCTGTTTTTT. Protein product: CASIGSTGELFF.

This chain connects TRBV6-4 to TRBJ2-6, with no clear D. The CDR3 consists of 13 residues. Trimming left V 6 bases short and J 1 base short, with 4 bases between. The V gene's germline CDR1 is MRHNA and CDR2 SNTAGT. CDR3 sequence (DNA): TGTGCCAGCAGAGGGTCTGGGGCCAACGTCCTGACTTTC. Translating it yields CASRGSGANVLTF.

The J gene is TRBJ2-1, the V gene TRBV6-1, with D unresolved. The CDR3 spans 16 residues. V was cut by 2 bases and J by 8 bases, with 19 bases left in between. Germline-derived CDR1 and CDR2 are MNHNS and SASEGT. This CDR3 reads CASSEFFRLPSDEQFF. CDR3 DNA sequence: TGTGCCAGCAGTGAATTTTTCCGACTTCCCTCCGATGAGCAGTTCTTC.

This chain links TRBV5-4 with TRBJ2-1; possible D gene TRBD1, 8 bases. Trimming stripped 4 bases from V and 10 bases from J, with 18 bases between. Germline assignment: CDR1 SGHNT and CDR2 YYREEE (reference sequence). The CDR3 has 14 amino acids. CDR3 nucleotide sequence: TGTGCCAGCAGCCCTGGACAGGGAGGGGGGGAGCAGTTCTTC. Translation: CASSPGQGGGEQFF.

V gene TRBV6-6 combines with J gene TRBJ1-2; tentatively, D is TRBD1 (6 bases). From germline, CDR1 is MNHNY and CDR2 SVGAGI (reference sequence). CDR3 length equals 14 residues. Deletions cut 3 bases from V and 2 bases from J, with 10 bases between. CDR3 amino acids: CASSYEGENYGYTF. The DNA of the CDR3 is TGTGCCAGCAGTTATGAGGGGGAGAACTATGGCTACACCTTC.

This chain links TRBV9 with TRBJ2-5; no firm D call. V lost 0 bases, J lost 9 bases, and 12 bases lay in between. The CDR3 runs to 13 residues. Germline V gives CDR1 SGDLS, CDR2 YYNGEE. The CDR3 nucleotides are TGTGCCAGCAGCGTAGACACCTTTCAGCCCCAGTACTTC. Its translation is CASSVDTFQPQYF.

This sequence joins TRBV5-6 and TRBJ2-5; a possible D gene is TRBD1 (5 bases). The CDR3 runs to 13 residues. V dropped 7 bases and J dropped 2 bases, with 12 bases sitting between them. From germline, CDR1 is SGHDT and CDR2 YYEEEE. CDR3 sequence reads: CASGYDRQETQYF. The CDR3 bases are TGTGCCAGCGGATATGACAGACAAGAGACCCAGTACTTC.

This clone was picked up a small number of times. V and J are TRBV7-8 and TRBJ2-1; 7 nucleotides align to TRBD2. The CDR3 is made up of 15 amino acids. J gave up 5 bases and V 4 bases, and 8 bases lay outside the gene matches. Germline CDR1 and CDR2: SGHVS and FQNEAQ. CDR3 coding DNA: TGTGCCAGCAGCTCCTGGGGTCTAGCGGACAATGAGCAGTTCTTC. This codes for CASSSWGLADNEQFF.

This clone was recorded a few times. The chain couples TRBV11-2 to TRBJ2-7, with a tentative D call TRBD1 (6 bases). Trimming took 5 bases from V and 5 from J, leaving 13 bases between them. This CDR3 has 13 residues. CDR1 is SGHAT and CDR2 is FQNNGV in the germline V gene. The CDR3 DNA sequence: TGTGCCAGCAGCCAATCAGGGGCCCACGAGCAGTACTTC. Amino acid sequence: CASSQSGAHEQYF.

This chain uses TRBV2 with TRBJ2-3, with 9 bases aligning to TRBD2. Per germline, CDR1 SNHLY and CDR2 FYNNEI. The length of the CDR3 is 17 residues. J gave up 4 bases and V 3 bases, and 11 bases lay outside the gene matches. CDR3 DNA sequence: TGTGCCAGCAGTGACCCGGGGCGGGAGGGCCGGCCAGATACGCAGTATTTT. This sequence encodes CASSDPGREGRPDTQYF.

The genes are TRBV27 and TRBJ1-2, with 7 bases matching TRBD1. CDR3 length: 13 residues. Losses at the gene ends were 5 bases for V and 0 bases for J; bases not matched to a gene: 0. Germline CDR1 MNHEY, CDR2 SMNVEV (reference sequence). CDR3 coding DNA: TGTGCCAGCAGTGGGACAGCTAACTATGGCTACACCTTC. Translation gives CASSGTANYGYTF.